The entry that follows covers one T cell receptor beta chain sequence. The data stem from a study of shared clonotypes between healthy human individuals. CDR1 and CDR2 (germline): MNHNY, SVGAGI (reference sequence). The CDR3 covers 15 residues. Between the trimmed V and J ends, which lost 6 bases and 2 bases, there was a span of 15 bases. TCRdb's copy holds only in-frame clones and misses some; the assay was immunoSEQ multiplex PCR. The data contain more than 2,000,000 clones, more than 80% of them singletons. Sequencing was performed on naive CD4+ T cells sorted from blood. This sample's subset: CD45RA+ positively selected. V and J are TRBV6-6 and TRBJ2-3; D is possibly TRBD1 (6 bases). The source is a man aged 18 to 35 in good health. CDR3 bases: TGTGCCAGCAGAAACGGACAGACACCCACAGATACGCAGTATTTT. It encodes CASRNGQTPTDTQYF.